This is a list of T cell receptor beta chains from one sample in a study of blood T cell repertoires in COVID-19. Sequenced by immunoSEQ multiplex PCR; TCRdb stores in-frame clones only, minus some. In the table there are roughly 120,000 clones, approximately 90% of which are singletons. Sequenced material: peripheral blood. These receptors originate from a man aged 50 to 60 with COVID-19, enrolled during active disease. Each CDR3 is given with its conserved first and last residue. A D gene is named only where the DNA matches it firmly. Rows may omit the clone size; those that give it use once, few, many or a size class.

V,D,size,J,CDR3,DNA
TRBV6-5,.,.,TRBJ1-2,CASRTTGIYGYTF,TGTGCCAGCAGGACCACAGGGATCTATGGCTACACCTTC
TRBV6-6,TRBD1,.,TRBJ1-1,CASSYNRGVDTEAFF,TGTGCCAGCAGTTACAACAGGGGGGTCGACACTGAAGCTTTCTTT
TRBV9,TRBD2,.,TRBJ2-3,CASRGGGTDTQYF,TGTGCCAGCCGGGGGGGCGGCACAGATACGCAGTATTTT
TRBV28,.,.,TRBJ2-2,CASSSLDRAGELFF,TGTGCCAGCAGTTCCTTAGACAGAGCCGGGGAGCTGTTTTTT
TRBV5-4,TRBD1,.,TRBJ1-2,CASSLNAQGADGYTF,TGTGCCAGCAGCCTAAACGCCCAGGGGGCGGATGGCTACACCTTC
TRBV7-9,TRBD1,.,TRBJ1-1,CASSPDRVWVTEAFF,TGTGCCAGCAGCCCGGACAGGGTTTGGGTCACTGAAGCTTTCTTT
TRBV30,.,.,TRBJ2-2,CAWSVSSSTGNTGELFF,TGTGCCTGGAGTGTTTCGTCTTCAACAGGGAACACCGGGGAGCTGTTTTTT
TRBV30,TRBD1,.,TRBJ1-2,CAWRQTGTPGYTF,TGTGCCTGGAGACAGACAGGGACCCCTGGCTACACCTTC
TRBV9,TRBD2,.,TRBJ2-7,CASSGGLAGPWEQYF,TGTGCCAGCAGCGGCGGACTAGCGGGTCCCTGGGAGCAGTACTTC
TRBV5-1,TRBD2,.,TRBJ2-1,CASSPGLAGAYDEQFF,TGCGCCAGCAGCCCAGGGCTAGCGGGAGCGTACGATGAGCAGTTCTTC
TRBV6-2/TRBV6-3,TRBD2,.,TRBJ2-7,CASSLTSGDSYEQYF,TGTGCCAGCAGTTTGACTAGCGGGGACTCCTACGAGCAGTACTTC
TRBV7-9,TRBD1,once,TRBJ1-2,CASSFSGQGSNYGYTF,TGTGCCAGCAGCTTCTCTGGACAGGGGTCTAACTATGGCTACACCTTC
TRBV7-2,TRBD2,.,TRBJ2-7,CASSIWTSGSNEQYF,TGTGCCAGCAGCATCTGGACTAGCGGGAGCAACGAGCAGTACTTC
TRBV30,TRBD1,.,TRBJ2-7,CAWARTGGYEQYF,TGTGCCTGGGCCCGGACAGGGGGATACGAGCAGTACTTC
TRBV29-1,TRBD1,.,TRBJ2-3,CSVETGQAETQYF,TGCAGCGTTGAGACGGGACAGGCCGAGACGCAGTATTTT
TRBV7-8,.,.,TRBJ2-2,CASSLVAVNTGELFF,TGTGCCAGCAGCTTAGTAGCGGTGAACACCGGGGAGCTGTTTTTT
TRBV7-8,.,.,TRBJ2-2,CASSLAAGAVAGELFF,TGTGCCAGCAGCTTAGCTGCAGGGGCCGTCGCCGGGGAGCTGTTTTTT
TRBV27,.,.,TRBJ1-6,CASSPRPDGNSPLHF,TGTGCCAGCAGCCCCAGGCCAGACGGCAATTCACCCCTCCACTTT
TRBV13,TRBD2,.,TRBJ2-7,CASSSGGASNEQYF,TGTGCCAGCAGCTCGGGAGGGGCATCCAACGAGCAGTACTTC
TRBV5-6,TRBD2,.,TRBJ2-1,CASNPSGTINEQFF,TGTGCCAGCAATCCAAGCGGGACCATCAATGAGCAGTTCTTC
TRBV15,.,.,TRBJ2-1,CATSRGGTSPNEQFF,TGTGCCACCAGCAGAGGAGGTACTAGCCCCAATGAGCAGTTCTTC
TRBV29-1,TRBD1,.,TRBJ1-2,CSGYGTAIHGYTF,TGCAGCGGTTACGGGACAGCCATCCATGGCTACACCTTC
TRBV21-1,.,.,TRBJ2-4,CASSKEGVGKNIQYF,TGTGCCAGCAGCAAAGAAGGGGTCGGCAAAAACATTCAGTACTTC
TRBV5-1,TRBD2,.,TRBJ2-1,CASSLASGRNEQFF,TGCGCCAGCAGCTTGGCTAGCGGGAGGAATGAGCAGTTCTTC
TRBV5-1,.,.,TRBJ2-3,CASSSGRGTSTDTQYF,TGCGCCAGCAGCTCGGGACGGGGGACTAGCACAGATACGCAGTATTTT
TRBV5-4,.,.,TRBJ2-6,CASSGGIPSSGANVLTF,TGTGCCAGCAGTGGGGGGATACCTAGCTCTGGGGCCAACGTCCTGACTTTC
TRBV9,TRBD2,.,TRBJ2-1,CASSVTSGELNEQFF,TGTGCCAGCAGCGTTACTAGCGGGGAGCTCAATGAGCAGTTCTTC
TRBV11-2,TRBD2,.,TRBJ2-6,CASERGGNGANVLTF,TGTGCCAGTGAACGGGGGGGTAATGGGGCCAACGTCCTGACTTTC
TRBV6-5,TRBD1,.,TRBJ2-5,CASSSTGAGETQYF,TGTGCCAGCAGTTCCACAGGGGCGGGCGAGACCCAGTACTTC